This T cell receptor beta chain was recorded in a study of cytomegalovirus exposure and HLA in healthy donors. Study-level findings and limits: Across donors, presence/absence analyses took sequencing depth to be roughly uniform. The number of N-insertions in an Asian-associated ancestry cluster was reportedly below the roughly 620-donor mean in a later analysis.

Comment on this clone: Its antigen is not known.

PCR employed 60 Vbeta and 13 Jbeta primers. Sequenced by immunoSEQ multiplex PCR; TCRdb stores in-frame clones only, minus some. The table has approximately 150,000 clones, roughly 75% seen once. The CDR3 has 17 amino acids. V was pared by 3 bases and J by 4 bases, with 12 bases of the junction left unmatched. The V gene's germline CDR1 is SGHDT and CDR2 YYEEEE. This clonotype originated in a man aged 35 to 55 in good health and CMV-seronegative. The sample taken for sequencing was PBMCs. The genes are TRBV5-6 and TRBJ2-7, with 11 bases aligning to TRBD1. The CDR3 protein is CASSCQHRDRGRYEQYF. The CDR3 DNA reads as TGTGCCAGCAGCTGCCAACACCGGGACAGGGGGAGATACGAGCAGTACTTC.